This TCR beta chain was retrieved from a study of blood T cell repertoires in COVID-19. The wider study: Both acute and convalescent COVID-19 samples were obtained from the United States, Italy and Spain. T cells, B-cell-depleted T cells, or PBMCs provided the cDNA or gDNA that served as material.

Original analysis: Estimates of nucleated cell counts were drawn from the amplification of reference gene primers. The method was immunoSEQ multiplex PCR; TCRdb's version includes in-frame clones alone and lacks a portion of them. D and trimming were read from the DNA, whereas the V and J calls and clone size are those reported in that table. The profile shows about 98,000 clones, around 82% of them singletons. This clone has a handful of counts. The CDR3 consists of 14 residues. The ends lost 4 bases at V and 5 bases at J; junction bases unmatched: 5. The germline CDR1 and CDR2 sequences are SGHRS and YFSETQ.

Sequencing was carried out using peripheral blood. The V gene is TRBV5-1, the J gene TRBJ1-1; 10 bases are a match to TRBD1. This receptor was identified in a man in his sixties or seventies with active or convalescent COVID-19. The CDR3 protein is CASSRDRGTTEAFF. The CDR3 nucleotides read TGCGCCAGCAGCAGGGACAGGGGAACGACTGAAGCTTTCTTT.